These 9 T cell receptor beta chains came from one sample sequenced in a study of beta chain features in type 1 diabetes. Overall study results and limits: A moderate, significant TCRB CDR3 shortening appeared in type 1 diabetes across four CD4+ subsets.

No antigen has been assigned to these receptors. Every isolated RNA sample was fully reverse transcribed, so sequencing captured expressed TCRB transcripts. Method: immunoSEQ multiplex PCR; TCRdb's copy keeps in-frame clones and lacks some. The repertoire holds over 650,000 clones, with more than 13% as singletons. Sequencing was carried out using naive CD4+ T cells from blood. The receptors were gathered from a man aged 18 to 35 with type 1 diabetes.

The chain recombines TRBV7-2 with TRBJ2-3, with a tentative D call TRBD2 (7 bases). The CDR3 covers 15 residues. V was cut by 4 bases and J by 2 bases, with 13 bases left in between. The germline V gene encodes CDR1 SGHTA and CDR2 FQGNSA. CDR3 sequence reads: CASSWGGASTDTQYF. The CDR3 region has the DNA TGTGCCAGCAGCTGGGGGGGCGCCTCCACAGATACGCAGTATTTT.

V usage is TRBV4-1 and J usage is TRBJ2-7; D unclear. The V end was cut by 0 bases, the J end by 2 bases, with 14 bases between. CDR1 MGHRA and CDR2 YSYEKL come from the germline V gene. The CDR3 totals 16 residues. This CDR3 is CASSQDLWKTTYEQYF. CDR3 nucleotide sequence: TGCGCCAGCAGCCAAGATCTTTGGAAGACCACCTACGAGCAGTACTTC.

The rearrangement links TRBV28 to TRBJ2-7; D perhaps matches TRBD1 (6 bases). The CDR3 sequence is 15 residues long. Germline loops: CDR1 MDHEN, CDR2 SYDVKM. The V gene lost 6 bases and the J gene lost 5 bases, with 20 bases spanning the gap. The CDR3 region is CASRTGPGRGNEQYF. The CDR3 coding sequence is TGTGCCAGCAGGACCGGACCCGGCAGGGGCAACGAGCAGTACTTC.

The table lists this clone with a few counts. The genes are TRBV6-6 and TRBJ2-7; D is ambiguous. Germline V gives CDR1 MNHNY, CDR2 SVGAGI (reference sequence). Trimming stripped 0 bases from V and 7 bases from J, with 10 bases between. The CDR3 has 13 residues. The CDR3 DNA sequence: TGTGCCAGCAGTTACTCGATGCGTGGGGAGCAGTACTTC. Amino acids: CASSYSMRGEQYF.

As concerns this clone: The sample carries other DNA sequences with the same CDR3. The V call is TRBV30, the J call TRBJ1-2; perhaps TRBD1 as D (6 bases). The V and J ends lost 3 bases and 1 base respectively, with 9 bases between them. Germline values: CDR1 GTSNPN, CDR2 SVGIG (reference sequence). The CDR3 runs to 13 residues. The CDR3 nucleotides are TGTGCCTGGAGAAGGACAGTTAACTATGGCTACACCTTC. Protein: CAWRRTVNYGYTF.

This chain connects TRBV5-1 to TRBJ2-5; D perhaps matches TRBD2 (5 bases). Germline V lookup: CDR1 SGHRS, CDR2 YFSETQ. CDR3 length: 18 residues. V was clipped by 0 bases and J by 4 bases, with 22 bases between them. The DNA of the CDR3 is TGCGCCAGCAGCTTGGGAGCGGCCCGGCGGAGTTCCGGAGAGACCCAGTACTTC. It yields the protein CASSLGAARRSSGETQYF.

This clone showed up just a few times. This chain connects TRBV7-9 to TRBJ1-3, with D hard to call. Looked up from germline, CDR1 is SEHNR and CDR2 is FQNEAQ (reference sequence). The CDR3 runs to 14 residues. Trimming shortened V by 1 base and J by 4 bases, and 8 bases separated the two germline ends. The CDR3 here is CASSLGVAGNTIYF. The CDR3 DNA reads TGTGCCAGCAGCTTAGGGGTCGCAGGAAACACCATATATTTT.

This clone was counted only a few times. This chain connects TRBV28 to TRBJ1-4; a weak D match, TRBD1 (5 bases). The V end was cut by 5 bases, the J end by 1 base, with 14 bases between. The CDR3 contains 16 residues. CDR1 and CDR2 from the germline V gene are MDHEN and SYDVKM. CDR3 in DNA: TGTGCCAGCAGTCCCCTTTTGGGGCAAACTAATGAAAAACTGTTTTTT. Its protein product is CASSPLLGQTNEKLFF.

The gene calls are TRBV2 and TRBJ1-4, with TRBD1 matching over 9 bases. This CDR3 has 14 residues. J was trimmed by 7 bases and V by 6 bases; bases with no gene match: 6. Per germline, CDR1 SNHLY and CDR2 FYNNEI. The CDR3, as DNA: TGTGCCAGCAGATCGACAGGGGGGATTGAAAAACTGTTTTTT. It is translated as CASRSTGGIEKLFF.